This T cell receptor beta chain emerged from a study of T cell clonality in common variable immunodeficiency (dated by TCRdb to about 2015). Overall study results and their limits: CVID subjects shared fewer TCRbeta clones with each other than healthy controls did (p < 0.0001). Differences among patients in the CVID cohort limited the correlations between repertoire features and clinical complications. CVID TCRbeta sequences were reported to have fewer deletions and N-nucleotide insertions and to lack highly modified clones with 13 or more V deletions. Increased TCRbeta clonality was found in CVID subjects compared with healthy controls (t-test p = 0.018), with the increase being most characteristic of about a third of subjects. Although equal DNA input was used, an average of approximately 82,000 unique sequences per sample was obtained for controls, compared with 30,000 to 35,000 for CVID samples. According to the authors, finding the cause of the higher clonality in CVID would require sequencing the repertoires of T cell subpopulations.

For sequencing, equivalent amounts of genomic DNA were input from CVID and control samples. For every sample, a 60 bp segment covering the rearranged TCRbeta CDR3 region was amplified and then sequenced. The immunoSEQ assay, a bias-corrected multiplex PCR combined with high-throughput sequencing, was used to amplify TCRbeta. The original pipeline was this. Each unique nucleotide sequence was treated as a clone and annotated with V, D and J genes, copy number and frequency. Sequences were labeled productive if in frame, and non-productive if out of frame or containing stop codons. As previously described, Shannon's entropy was used to calculate clonality. Mean CDR3 Kyte-Doolittle hydropathy was derived from the predicted amino acid sequences of productive clones. Scaled V gene usage was hierarchically clustered using Manhattan distance and complete linkage with the R hclust function. Sharing of clones by CDR3 amino acid sequence was evaluated through resampling of 12 repertoires per group over 100 rounds. Repertoires were searched for roughly 70 published EBV-specific and a few hundred published CMV-specific TCRbeta sequences. A couple of CVID samples that yielded fewer than 10,000 sequences were excluded from the analysis, so around 40 CVID repertoires were retained. TCRdb provides this immuneACCESS table in a form limited to in-frame rearrangements. Some clones are lacking; in checked studies, under half of them reflect an unresolved V gene, and why the rest are absent is not known. For V, J and clone size, that table is used; D and trimming come from the DNA. In this sample the table shows 30,000 to 40,000 clones, and no singletons are among them. The top ten clones comprise approximately 3.2% of the sample.

This clone was detected ten times or more. It has no known antigen specificity. The read halts 3 residues ahead of the CDR3 end, with the missing end drawn from the germline J gene. From a lookup of the germline V gene (reference sequence), CDR1 and CDR2 are SGHKS and YYEKEE. Its CDR3 holds 12 amino acids, cysteine through phenylalanine. The DNA shown is the part of the CDR3 that was read: 27 bases, in frame from base 1. A distance of 4 bases separates the germline ends of V and J, which lose 2 bases and 3 bases respectively. Predominantly Caucasian heritage was noted among both the CVID patients and the healthy controls. Heparinized peripheral whole blood samples of roughly 5 to 8.5 ml were obtained from each donor. Genomic DNA from adults with common variable immune deficiency (CVID) and from healthy adult controls was the source for sequencing TCRbeta CDR3 repertoires. The control group was made up of some 22 healthy adult volunteers (about ten male and around 12 female) whose ages ranged from roughly 23 to 70 years, with a mean age of almost 35. Diluted blood was density-centrifuged over Hypaque 1077 or Ficoll-Paque to isolate peripheral blood mononuclear cells. Genomic DNA was obtained from unsorted mononuclear cells using either Qiagen column purification or a centrifugation-based method.

The source material was peripheral blood mononuclear cells. The chain links TRBV5-5 with TRBJ2-3; the D gene identity is not certain. This sequence was found in a person between 18 and 75 years old in good health. The CDR3 DNA, read in part, is TGTGCCAGCAGCTTATCGACAGATACG. This sequence encodes CASSLSTDT. Given in full, the CDR3 is CASSLSTDTQYF.